The entry below gives a single TCR beta chain sequence along with its context. No antigen is known for it. The repertoire was sequenced with immunoSEQ multiplex PCR; TCRdb's copy has only in-frame clones and lacks some. The repertoire holds fewer than 30,000 clones, with less than 95% as singletons. The V gene end was trimmed by 4 bases and the J gene end by 0 bases; junction bases not matched to a gene: 10. This CDR3 contains 16 residues. Germline CDR1 and CDR2: SGHRS and YFSETQ. The sample belongs to a study of T cells in localized non-small cell lung cancer. Points from the study as a whole: The highest T cell clonality was in uninvolved adjacent lung, above tumor.

This chain uses TRBV5-1 with TRBJ2-7, with 7 bases that match TRBD1. The clonotype originates from a woman aged 40 to 75 with stage I lung adenocarcinoma. Here the sequenced sample was peripheral blood, taken before any cancer treatment. This CDR3 reads CASSVTGTDPSYEQYF. CDR3 nucleotide sequence: TGCGCCAGCAGCGTCACCGGGACAGACCCCTCCTACGAGCAGTACTTC.